The sequence of this TCR beta chain was determined in a study of T cells in Graves' hyperthyroidism and ophthalmopathy. Using RNA transcripts as the source, TCR beta CDR3 regions were amplified. During a first-round RT-PCR of the TCR CDR3, the HTBI primer set was used. Each CDR3 protein is one row after TCRdb ran MiXCR on the multiplex PCR reads. Of over 700,000 distinct CDR3 sequences in the sample, roughly a sixth were seen once. Germline values: CDR1 SGHKS, CDR2 YYEKEE (reference sequence). The V end lost 1 base, the J end lost 0 bases, and 7 bases lay between the germline ends. CDR3 length equals 14 residues. Ten or more counts support this clonotype.

The receptor's source is a woman aged 50 to 60 with Graves' hyperthyroidism that later progressed to Graves' ophthalmopathy. The chain combines TRBV5-5 with TRBJ1-1; D unclear. Sequencing input: blood. The CDR3 here is CASSLQRMNTEAFF. CDR3 in DNA: TGTGCCAGCAGCTTGCAACGAATGAACACTGAAGCTTTCTTT. The entire variable domain, with the rest obtained from reference TRBV5-5 and TRBJ1-1, is as follows: DAGVTQSPTHLIKTRGQQVTLRCSPISGHKSVSWYQQVLGQGPQFIFQYYEKEERGRGNFPDRFSARQFPNYSSELNVNALLLGDSALYLCASSLQRMNTEAFFGQGTRLTVV.